This note documents a single TCR beta chain sequence. Its antigen remains unidentified. Deletions cut 3 bases from V and 0 bases from J, with 6 bases between. The CDR3 sequence is 14 residues long. Germline V gene lookup returns CDR1 SGDLS and CDR2 YYNGEE. The data were obtained in a study of cytomegalovirus exposure and HLA in healthy donors. General study findings and limits: In vitro checks showed that a few CMV-associated chains really do target CMV antigens. A list of approximately 150 TCR beta chains associated with cytomegalovirus was given.

Sequencing was performed with immunoSEQ multiplex PCR; in TCRdb, only in-frame clones are kept and a portion is missing. The profile shows about 330,000 clones, just over 85% of them singletons. V usage is TRBV9 and J usage is TRBJ1-4; D not resolved. The clonotype was recovered from a woman under 30 in good health and CMV-seronegative. The source material was PBMCs. CDR3 sequence: CASSEGATNEKLFF. The CDR3 DNA sequence: TGTGCCAGCAGCGAGGGAGCAACTAATGAAAAACTGTTTTTT.